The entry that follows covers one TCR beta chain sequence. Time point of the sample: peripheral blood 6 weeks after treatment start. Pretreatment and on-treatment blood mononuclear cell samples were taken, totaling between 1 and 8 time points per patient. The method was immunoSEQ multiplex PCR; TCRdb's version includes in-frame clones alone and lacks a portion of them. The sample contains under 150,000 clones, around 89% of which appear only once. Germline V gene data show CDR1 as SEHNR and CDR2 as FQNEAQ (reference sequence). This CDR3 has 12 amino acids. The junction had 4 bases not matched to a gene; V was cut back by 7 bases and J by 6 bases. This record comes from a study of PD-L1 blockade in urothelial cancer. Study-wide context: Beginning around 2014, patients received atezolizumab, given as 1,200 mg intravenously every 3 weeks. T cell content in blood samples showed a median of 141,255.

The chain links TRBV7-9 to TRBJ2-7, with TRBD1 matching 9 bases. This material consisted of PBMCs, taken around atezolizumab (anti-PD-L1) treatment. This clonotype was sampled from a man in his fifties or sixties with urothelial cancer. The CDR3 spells CASKKTGGEQYF. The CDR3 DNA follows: TGTGCCAGCAAAAAGACAGGGGGCGAGCAGTACTTC.